What follows are 25 T cell receptor beta chains derived from one specimen sequenced in a study of T cells in narcolepsy. Here immunoSEQ multiplex PCR was the method, and the copy in TCRdb shows in-frame clones only, minus some. The table includes 20,000 to 25,000 clones, approximately 81% detected once. Sample: memory (CD45RA-) CD4+ T cells from blood. These receptors all come from a human donor in good health.

This chain uses TRBV2 with TRBJ2-7; D is possibly TRBD1 (6 bases). The CDR3 is 13 amino acids. CDR1 and CDR2 (germline): SNHLY, FYNNEI. V lost 1 base and J lost 9, with 13 bases in between. CDR3: CASSEGGHLGQYF. The CDR3 DNA reads TGTGCCAGCAGTGAAGGGGGGCACCTTGGGCAGTACTTC.

This sequence joins TRBV5-1 and TRBJ2-3; D ambiguous. The CDR3 runs 13 residues. Trimming took off 4 bases at V and 7 bases at J, with 13 bases between the two ends. The germline V gene has CDR1 SGHRS and CDR2 YFSETQ. The CDR3 protein is CASSLTRENTQYF. The CDR3 region has the DNA TGCGCCAGCAGCCTCACAAGGGAAAATACGCAGTATTTT. Based on the CDR3 plus reference TRBV5-1 and TRBJ2-3, the full variable domain is KAGVTQTPRYLIKTRGQQVTLSCSPISGHRSVSWYQQTPGQGLQFLFEYFSETQRNKGNFPGRFSGRQFSNSRSEMNVSTLELGDSALYLCASSLTRENTQYFGPGTRLTVL.

The rearrangement joins TRBV11-2 to TRBJ2-5, with D perhaps matching TRBD2 (6 bases). Trimming shortened V by 5 bases and J by 0 bases, and 16 bases separated the two germline ends. There are 16 residues in the CDR3. Germline assignment: CDR1 SGHAT and CDR2 FQNNGV. This CDR3 reads CASSHTFSGDQETQYF. DNA for the CDR3: TGTGCCAGCAGCCATACTTTTAGCGGAGACCAAGAGACCCAGTACTTC.

This clone was seen a single time. The rearrangement links TRBV6-6 to TRBJ1-1; D not resolved. V gave up 0 bases and J gave up 2 bases, with 13 bases separating them. The CDR3 is 16 amino acids. Germline V gene lookup returns CDR1 MNHNY and CDR2 SVGAGI (reference sequence). CDR3 in amino acids: CASSYSARGGNTEAFF. The CDR3 region has the DNA TGTGCCAGCAGTTACTCGGCCCGGGGTGGTAACACTGAAGCTTTCTTT.

The chain links TRBV25-1 to TRBJ2-6, with unresolved D. The CDR3 consists of 15 residues. Germline V gene data show CDR1 as MGHDK and CDR2 as SYGVNS. The V end was cut by 7 bases, the J end by 0 bases, with 10 bases between. Here the CDR3 reads CASTPGLSGANVLTF. The DNA for the CDR3 is TGTGCCAGCACCCCCGGTCTCTCTGGGGCCAACGTCCTGACTTTC.

This clone was seen only once. This sequence joins TRBV5-6 and TRBJ2-6, with a weak D call TRBD2 (5 bases). The V and J ends lost 1 base and 6 bases respectively, with 11 bases between them. This CDR3 comprises 15 residues. CDR1 and CDR2 (germline): SGHDT, YYEEEE. The CDR3 region has the DNA TGTGCCAGCAGCTTGAGGTTGGGAGCGGCCAACGTCCTGACTTTC. It translates to CASSLRLGAANVLTF.

This chain links TRBV7-2 with TRBJ2-5; D might be TRBD1 (5 bases). The J call is uncertain, as TRBJ2-7 better fits the DNA end. The CDR3 runs to 16 residues. Germline lookup yields CDR1 SGHTA and CDR2 FQGNSA. CDR3 sequence reads: CASSLHPTGSPYEQYF. In nucleotides, the CDR3 is TGTGCCAGCAGCTTACACCCCACAGGATCCCCCTACGAGCAGTACTTC.

V and J are TRBV5-4 and TRBJ1-3, with D possibly matching TRBD1 (5 bases). The germline V gene has CDR1 SGHNT and CDR2 YYREEE (reference sequence). Trimming cost V 5 bases and J 0 bases, with 15 bases left between them. The CDR3 loop spans 16 amino acids. The CDR3 loop reads CASSHDPGLSGNTIYF. CDR3 nucleotides: TGTGCCAGCAGTCACGATCCAGGGCTCTCTGGAAACACCATATATTTT.

The chain recombines TRBV4-1 with TRBJ1-5; D is undetermined. The CDR3 has 14 amino acids. With 1 base removed from V and 6 bases from J, the gap between germline ends came to 10 bases. The germline gives CDR1 MGHRA, CDR2 YSYEKL. The DNA for the CDR3 is TGCGCCAGCAGCCAAGGAGGGTTGGGTCAGCCCCAGCATTTT. Protein sequence: CASSQGGLGQPQHF.

This chain connects TRBV7-9 to TRBJ1-6; no firm D call. Trimming left V 3 bases short and J 5 bases short, with 14 bases between. CDR3 size: 16 residues. CDR1 and CDR2 from the germline V gene are SEHNR and FQNEAQ (reference sequence). The CDR3 region is CASSFSRTDNNSPLHF. The CDR3, as DNA: TGTGCCAGCAGCTTCTCGCGTACAGATAATAATTCACCCCTCCACTTT. The whole variable domain, filled in from reference TRBV7-9 and TRBJ1-6, reads DTGVSQNPRHKITKRGQNVTFRCDPISEHNRLYWYRQTLGQGPEFLTYFQNEAQLEKSRLLSDRFSAERPKGSFSTLEIQRTEQGDSAMYLCASSFSRTDNNSPLHFGNGTRLTVT.

V gene TRBV5-1 combines with J gene TRBJ1-5, with D hard to call. V shed 1 base and J shed 8 bases, with 16 bases lying between them. This CDR3 spans 15 amino acids. Germline lookup yields CDR1 SGHRS and CDR2 YFSETQ. The CDR3: CASSLIPGGSKPQHF. As DNA, the CDR3 is TGCGCCAGCAGCTTGATTCCCGGCGGGTCGAAGCCCCAGCATTTT.

The count of this clone is one. Written as DNA, the CDR3 is TGTGCCAGCAGCTTGGGACCTCTGGAAGAAGGGTCACCCCTCCACTTT. Residues: CASSLGPLEEGSPLHF. The chain is built from TRBV5-5 and TRBJ1-6; no clear D gene. V was clipped by 0 bases and J by 10 bases, with 17 bases between them. Germline CDR1 is SGHKS and CDR2 is YYEKEE (reference sequence). CDR3 length: 16 amino acids.

The genes are TRBV6-5 and TRBJ1-2; TRBD1 agrees at 8 bases. Trimming cost V 2 bases and J 8 bases; bases outside gene matches: 10. Germline V gene data show CDR1 as MNHEY and CDR2 as SVGAGI. The CDR3 has 15 residues. The CDR3: CASSYLQGAWDGYTF. The CDR3 DNA sequence: TGTGCCAGCAGTTACCTCCAGGGGGCATGGGACGGCTACACCTTC.

The V and J genes are TRBV11-3 and TRBJ1-1, with 8 bases lining up with TRBD1. J lost 10 bases, V lost 5 bases, and 6 bases had no gene match. This CDR3 contains 12 residues. Germline V gene sequence: CDR1 SGHNT, CDR2 YENEEA. CDR3 in DNA: TGTGCCAGCAGCCCTATGACAGGGGTAGCTTTCTTT. Its protein is CASSPMTGVAFF.

This clone has more than one count but fewer than ten. CDR3 sequence: CASTNGGGAFF. The CDR3 DNA is TGTGCCAGCACGAACGGGGGTGGAGCTTTCTTT. The V call is TRBV2, the J call TRBJ1-1, with D perhaps matching TRBD1 (5 bases). There are 11 residues in the CDR3. Per the germline V gene, CDR1 is SNHLY and CDR2 is FYNNEI. Trimming cost V 7 bases and J 10 bases, with 13 bases left between them.

CDR3 nucleotide sequence: TGTGCCAGTGGAGGACAGGGTTACTATGGCTACACCTTC. Protein product: CASGGQGYYGYTF. V and J are TRBV19 and TRBJ1-2; 8 bases line up with TRBD1. The trim removed 8 bases at V and 3 bases at J, leaving 5 bases unmatched. The CDR3 is made up of 13 amino acids. Germline loops: CDR1 LNHDA, CDR2 SQIVND (reference sequence).

The J gene is TRBJ2-4, the V gene TRBV19; TRBD2 aligns across 10 bases. CDR3 length: 15 residues. The trim removed 3 bases at V and 7 bases at J, leaving 6 bases unmatched. The germline gives CDR1 LNHDA, CDR2 SQIVND (reference sequence). The CDR3 loop is CASSMEAGGLNIQYF. In DNA, the CDR3 is TGTGCCAGTAGTATGGAAGCGGGGGGGCTGAACATTCAGTACTTC. Combining the CDR3 with reference TRBV19 and TRBJ2-4 gives the whole variable domain DGGITQSPKYLFRKEGQNVTLSCEQNLNHDAMYWYRQDPGQGLRLIYYSQIVNDFQKGDIAEGYSVSREKKESFPLTVTSAQKNPTAFYLCASSMEAGGLNIQYFGAGTRLSVL.

The chain combines TRBV6-5 with TRBJ1-6, with 10 positions matching TRBD1. After removal of 0 bases from V and 9 bases from J, the junction contained 2 bases not matched to a gene. Germline assignment: CDR1 MNHEY and CDR2 SVGAGI. This CDR3 is built from 15 residues. The CDR3 is CASSYSTGGSSPLHF. Written as DNA, the CDR3 is TGTGCCAGCAGTTACTCGACAGGGGGCAGTTCACCCCTCCACTTT.

Details on this clone: The junction and the germline gene differ at one end; a read error may be behind it. V usage is TRBV7-2 and J usage is TRBJ1-2, with D perhaps TRBD1 (5 bases). The CDR3 spans 13 residues. Germline CDR1 is SGHTA and CDR2 is FQGNSA. The CDR3 protein is CASSLNIRGGFAF. CDR3 bases: TGTGCCAGCAGCTTAAACATTCGGGGGGGTTTCGCCTTC.

This chain links TRBV7-8 with TRBJ1-2; D is possibly TRBD1 (6 bases). Trimming removed 0 bases from V and 7 bases from J, with 9 bases in between. Germline assignment: CDR1 SGHVS and CDR2 FQNEAQ. The CDR3 runs to 13 residues. In DNA, the CDR3 is TGTGCCAGCAGCTTAGCTGGGGGCGGTGGCTACACCTTC. Its protein product is CASSLAGGGGYTF.

This chain joins TRBV6-1 and TRBJ1-2; no definite D call. CDR1 is MNHNS, CDR2 SASEGT, per germline. The V end lost 4 bases, the J end lost 4 bases, and 7 bases lay between the germline ends. There are 12 residues in the CDR3. The CDR3 is CASSGSGYGYTF. CDR3 in DNA: TGTGCCAGCAGTGGGTCGGGCTATGGCTACACCTTC.

The chain uses TRBV27 and TRBJ1-5; 8 bases fit TRBD1. The CDR3 extends over 16 amino acids. CDR1 and CDR2 from the germline V gene are MNHEY and SMNVEV (reference sequence). Trimming removed 5 bases from V and 2 bases from J; junction bases left unmatched: 8. The CDR3 reads CASSREGQGGNQPQHF. The CDR3 DNA sequence: TGTGCCAGCAGTCGGGAAGGACAGGGAGGCAATCAGCCCCAGCATTTT.

The chain joins TRBV10-1 to TRBJ2-5, with D possibly TRBD1 on 6 matching bases. Germline lookup yields CDR1 WNHNN and CDR2 SYGVQD (reference sequence). V shed 8 bases and J shed 5 bases, with 15 bases lying between them. The CDR3 has 13 residues. CDR3 bases: TGCGCCAGCTCGGAACAGGGACGGGAGACCCAGTACTTC. Protein: CASSEQGRETQYF.

The chain joins TRBV6-5 to TRBJ1-1; D gene ambiguous. The CDR3 extends over 13 amino acids. The germline V gene has CDR1 MNHEY and CDR2 SVGAGI. The V gene lost 2 bases and the J gene lost 3 bases, with 7 bases spanning the gap. In DNA form, the CDR3 reads TGTGCCAGCAGTTACATTGGTCACACTGAAGCTTTCTTT. Protein product: CASSYIGHTEAFF.

V usage is TRBV9 and J usage is TRBJ1-2, with 7 bases matching TRBD1. The ends lost 5 bases at V and 1 base at J; junction bases unmatched: 2. The CDR3 consists of 13 residues. Germline-derived CDR1 and CDR2 are SGDLS and YYNGEE. The CDR3 protein is CASRRDSNYGYTF. CDR3 nucleotides: TGTGCCAGCAGGCGGGACAGTAACTATGGCTACACCTTC.